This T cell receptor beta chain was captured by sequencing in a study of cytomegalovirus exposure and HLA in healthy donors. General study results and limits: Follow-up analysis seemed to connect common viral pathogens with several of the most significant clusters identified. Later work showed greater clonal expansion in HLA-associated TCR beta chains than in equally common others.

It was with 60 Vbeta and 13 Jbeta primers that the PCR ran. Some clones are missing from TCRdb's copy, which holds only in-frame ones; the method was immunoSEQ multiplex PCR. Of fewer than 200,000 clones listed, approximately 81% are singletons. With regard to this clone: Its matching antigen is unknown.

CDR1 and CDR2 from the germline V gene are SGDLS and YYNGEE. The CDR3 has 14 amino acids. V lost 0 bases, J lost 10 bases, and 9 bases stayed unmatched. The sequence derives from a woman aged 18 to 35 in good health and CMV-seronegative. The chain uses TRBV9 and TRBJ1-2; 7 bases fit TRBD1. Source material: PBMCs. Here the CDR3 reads CASSVGGTVPNYTF. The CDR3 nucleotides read TGTGCCAGCAGCGTAGGTGGGACAGTGCCTAACTACACCTTC.